The sequence of this T cell receptor (beta chain) was determined in a study of OX40 agonist ivuxolimab in advanced cancers. Study-wide context: Under the entry rules, prior anti-PD-1, anti-PD-L1 or anti-CTLA-4 therapy was allowed, and about 40% had some.

Germline assignment: CDR1 MNHNY and CDR2 SVGAGI (reference sequence). The CDR3 is 12 amino acids. V lost 5 bases to trimming and J lost 7 bases, with 11 bases between them. As to this clone: The antigen is not known.

Study-wide findings and caveats: Some nonresponders additionally presented with little normalized T-cell clonal expansion.

The data were produced by immunoSEQ multiplex PCR, yet TCRdb's version contains in-frame clones alone and is incomplete. The sample shows fewer than 50,000 clones, more than 80% of them seen only once. This receptor was identified in an adult with an advanced solid tumor such as melanoma, head and neck, liver or kidney cancer. The rearrangement joins TRBV6-6 to TRBJ1-1, with D hard to call. The specimen comprised CD4+ or CD8+ T cells sorted from blood, sampled in a trial of the OX40 agonist ivuxolimab. The CDR3 DNA sequence: TGTGCCAGCAGTACCGAAGGATATGAAGCTTTCTTT. As protein: CASSTEGYEAFF.